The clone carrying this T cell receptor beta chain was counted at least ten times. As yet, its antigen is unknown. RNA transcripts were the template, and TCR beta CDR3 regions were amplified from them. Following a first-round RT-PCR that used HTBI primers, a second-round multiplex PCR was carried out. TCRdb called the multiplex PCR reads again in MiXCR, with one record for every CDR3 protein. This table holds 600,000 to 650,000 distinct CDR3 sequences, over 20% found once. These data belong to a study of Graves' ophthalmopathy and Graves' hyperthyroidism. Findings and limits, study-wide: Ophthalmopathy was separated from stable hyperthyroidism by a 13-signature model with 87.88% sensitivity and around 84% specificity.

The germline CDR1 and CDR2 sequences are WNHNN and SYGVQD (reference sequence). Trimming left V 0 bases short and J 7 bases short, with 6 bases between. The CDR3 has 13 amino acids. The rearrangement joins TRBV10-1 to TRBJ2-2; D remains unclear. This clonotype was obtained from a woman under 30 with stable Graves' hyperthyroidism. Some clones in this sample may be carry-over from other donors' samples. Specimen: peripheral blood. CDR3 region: CASSESKIGELFF. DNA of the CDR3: TGCGCCAGCAGTGAGTCGAAGATCGGGGAGCTGTTTTTT.